The sample holds many counts of the clone carrying this TCR beta chain. The antigen is not known. Amplification yielded TCR beta CDR3 regions, with RNA transcripts as the source. In the first-round RT-PCR of the TCR CDR3, the HTBI primer set was used. TCRdb analysed the multiplex PCR reads with MiXCR anew, one entry per CDR3 protein. The sample includes 550,000 to 650,000 distinct CDR3 sequences, around 15% seen only once; the top ten take around 13%. The sample comes from a study of T cells in Graves' hyperthyroidism and ophthalmopathy. Study overall: Peripheral blood was collected at initial diagnosis, before any treatment.

Findings and caveats of the study: Blood also contained most expanded thyroid clonotypes above 0.001.

Trimming left V 4 bases short and J 2 bases short, with 14 bases between. Germline CDR1 is MDHEN and CDR2 is SYDVKM. This CDR3 contains 15 residues. The V gene is TRBV28, the J gene TRBJ1-2, with D possibly matching TRBD1 (5 bases). The material sequenced was blood. This TCR came from a woman between 35 and 50 years old with Graves' hyperthyroidism. CDR3 nucleotide sequence: TGTGCCAGCAGTTCCGAAACGGGGGAAAACTATGGCTACACCTTC. Encoded protein: CASSSETGENYGYTF.